Presented here are 20 T cell receptor beta chains from one specimen sequenced in a study of post-analysis software for immune sequencing data. Whole-study results and caveats: Controls had lower frequencies than patients of about 5 TRBV segments, which included TRBV5-6, TRBV5-1 and TRBV20-1.

Incorporated into the TCR beta cDNA libraries were unique molecular identifiers, which served to reduce PCR and sequencing biases. Each CDR3 protein gets one entry after TCRdb re-called the PCR reads with MiXCR. This table holds roughly 580,000 distinct CDR3 sequences, roughly 46% found once. For these TCRs, the target antigens are not known. The sequencing input was blood. The receptors were sampled from a girl aged 5 to 17 with multiple sclerosis.

This clonotype appeared a few times. The chain carries TRBV18 and TRBJ2-7; possibly TRBD1 for D (7 bases). Germline V gene sequence: CDR1 KGHSH, CDR2 LQKENI. This CDR3 is built from 14 residues. Trimming pared 5 bases from V and 7 bases from J, leaving 18 bases between. The CDR3 DNA reads as TGTGCCAGCTCATCAATAACAGGGGCGGGGGAGCAGTACTTC. Its translation: CASSSITGAGEQYF.

The rearrangement links TRBV10-3 to TRBJ1-2, with a tentative D call TRBD1 (5 bases). This CDR3 is 14 amino acids long. Trimming shortened V by 7 bases and J by 3 bases, and 15 bases separated the two germline ends. Germline V gene lookup returns CDR1 ENHRY and CDR2 SYGVKD. The CDR3 is CAITPGEADYGYTF. DNA of the CDR3: TGTGCCATCACCCCGGGGGAGGCTGACTATGGCTACACCTTC.

This clonotype was counted a few times. This chain connects TRBV12-3 or TRBV12-4 to TRBJ2-1, with a weak D call TRBD2 (5 bases). The CDR3 contains 15 residues. The V end lost 2 bases, the J end lost 3 bases, and 11 bases lay between the germline ends. CDR3 sequence: CASSLMASSYNEQFF. CDR3 bases: TGTGCCAGCAGTTTAATGGCTAGCAGCTACAATGAGCAGTTCTTC.

This chain's CDR3 is CASSLGYSDRSTDTQYF. DNA of the CDR3: TGTGCCAGCAGCCTGGGGTACAGTGACCGTAGCACAGATACGCAGTATTTT. The chain uses TRBV7-3 and TRBJ2-3; no reliable D call. CDR1 is SGHTA and CDR2 is FQGTGA in the germline V gene. V was pared by 5 bases and J by 0 bases, with 18 bases between. The CDR3 loop spans 17 amino acids.

This clonotype was detected only a few times. This chain connects TRBV12-3 or TRBV12-4 to TRBJ2-1; D possibly corresponds to TRBD1 (5 bases). The germline V and J ends were trimmed by 1 base and 5 bases, with 12 bases remaining between them. The CDR3 covers 15 residues. For the CDR3, the DNA is TGTGCCAGCAGTTTAGGCGTTCAGGGCCACAATGAGCAGTTCTTC. Translating gives CASSLGVQGHNEQFF.

The chain joins TRBV9 to TRBJ1-6; 7 bases align to TRBD1. The V segment lost 4 bases and the J segment 7 bases; nucleotides outside the gene matches: 5. Germline V lookup: CDR1 SGDLS, CDR2 YYNGEE. CDR3 size: 14 residues. The CDR3 region is CASSPGGSNSPLHF. The CDR3 DNA sequence: TGTGCCAGCAGCCCAGGGGGATCGAATTCACCCCTCCACTTT.

V gene TRBV29-1 combines with J gene TRBJ2-1; tentative D call: TRBD1 (6 bases). The germline CDR1 and CDR2 sequences are SQVTM and ANQGSEA. Trimming took 4 bases from V and 9 from J, leaving 13 bases between them. CDR3 length: 12 amino acids. CDR3 DNA: TGCAGCGTTGTTAGGGCAGGGGTTGAGCAGTTCTTC. Amino acid sequence: CSVVRAGVEQFF.

The chain has TRBV2 and TRBJ2-1; 10 bases agree with TRBD2. V shed 7 bases, J shed 5 bases, and the junction held 8 bases outside the gene matches. There are 15 residues in the CDR3. Germline values: CDR1 SNHLY, CDR2 FYNNEI. The CDR3 loop is CASNPGLAENNEQFF. CDR3 nucleotide sequence: TGTGCCAGCAATCCCGGACTAGCGGAGAACAATGAGCAGTTCTTC.

This clonotype appeared a few times. The chain recombines TRBV5-1 with TRBJ2-5; D could derive from TRBD1 or TRBD2 (5 bases each). Germline V lookup: CDR1 SGHRS, CDR2 YFSETQ. This CDR3 has 14 residues. The V end lost 2 bases, the J end lost 4 bases, and 12 bases lay between the germline ends. As DNA, the CDR3 is TGCGCCAGCAGCTTAGGGGAGAGGGGAGAGACCCAGTACTTC. Translation: CASSLGERGETQYF.

The chain carries TRBV7-8 and TRBJ1-3; D perhaps matches TRBD1 (6 bases). The V and J ends lost 5 bases and 6 bases respectively, with 17 bases between them. CDR1 SGHVS and CDR2 FQNEAQ come from the germline V gene. This CDR3 contains 15 residues. The CDR3 sequence is CASSLPPAGVNTIYF. CDR3 DNA sequence: TGTGCCAGCAGCCTACCCCCGGCAGGGGTAAACACCATATATTTT. Looking up the rest from reference TRBV7-8 and TRBJ1-3 gives the full variable domain: GAGVSQSPRYKVAKRGQDVALRCDPISGHVSLFWYQQALGQGPEFLTYFQNEAQLDKSGLPSDRFFAERPEGSVSTLKIQRTQQEDSAVYLCASSLPPAGVNTIYFGEGSWLTVV.

The chain couples TRBV6-4 to TRBJ2-3, with 15 bases that match TRBD2. Germline CDR1 reads MRHNA; CDR2 reads SNTAGT. V trimming: 2 bases; J trimming: 6 bases; junction bases outside the gene matches: 3. The CDR3 sequence is 16 residues long. This CDR3 is CASSDRTSGGADTQYF. The DNA for the CDR3 is TGTGCCAGCAGTGACCGGACTAGCGGGGGGGCGGATACGCAGTATTTT.

The rearrangement links TRBV6-6 to TRBJ2-1; D might be TRBD1 (5 bases). V was cut by 6 bases and J by 6 bases, with 12 bases left in between. The V gene's germline CDR1 is MNHNY and CDR2 SVGAGI (reference sequence). The CDR3 contains 13 residues. CDR3 residues: CASSPHRSNEQFF. CDR3 bases: TGTGCCAGCAGCCCACACAGGAGCAATGAGCAGTTCTTC.

The rearrangement links TRBV5-6 to TRBJ1-6, with D perhaps TRBD1 (6 bases). Germline V lookup: CDR1 SGHDT, CDR2 YYEEEE. The CDR3 covers 14 residues. The V gene lost 1 base and the J gene lost 10 bases, with 12 bases spanning the gap. CDR3 sequence reads: CASSLIFGGSPLHF. CDR3 nucleotides: TGTGCCAGCAGCTTGATATTCGGGGGCTCACCCCTCCACTTT.

This chain uses TRBV29-1 with TRBJ1-1; TRBD1 agrees at 7 bases. The CDR3 is 14 residues long. Per germline, CDR1 SQVTM and CDR2 ANQGSEA. The V and J ends lost 3 bases and 5 bases, in that order; junction bases with no gene match: 9. The CDR3 region has the DNA TGCAGCGTTGAGGGACAGCGCGGATGGACTGAAGCTTTCTTT. Translating it yields CSVEGQRGWTEAFF.

The CDR3 bases are TGTGCCAGCAGTGAATGGGCCAGGGCTACGGAGACCCAGTACTTC. It codes for CASSEWARATETQYF. The chain recombines TRBV2 with TRBJ2-5; a weak D match, TRBD1 (5 bases). Trimming shortened V by 2 bases and J by 5 bases, and 15 bases separated the two germline ends. Germline V CDR1 and CDR2: SNHLY, FYNNEI. This CDR3 has 15 residues.

A few counts support this clonotype. This chain uses TRBV7-3 with TRBJ2-1; 9 positions agree with TRBD1. Per the germline V gene, CDR1 is SGHTA and CDR2 is FQGTGA. The CDR3 is made up of 15 amino acids. Unmatched junction bases numbered 7, after V lost 5 bases and J lost 5 bases. The CDR3 sequence: CASSLGTGFDNEQFF. CDR3 bases: TGTGCCAGCAGCCTAGGGACAGGGTTTGACAATGAGCAGTTCTTC.

This sequence joins TRBV12-3 or TRBV12-4 and TRBJ2-1; D is unclear. This CDR3 is 11 amino acids long. The V gene lost 6 bases and the J gene lost 9 bases, with 9 bases spanning the gap. CDR3 sequence: CASRKKGEQFF. The CDR3 DNA reads TGTGCCAGCAGGAAGAAGGGTGAGCAGTTCTTC.

In this sample, this clonotype turned up a few times. The CDR3 loop reads CASSLGGGVYTF. CDR3 bases: TGTGCCAGCAGTTTAGGTGGGGGGGTCTACACCTTC. The chain uses TRBV12-3 or TRBV12-4 and TRBJ1-2; maybe TRBD1 (5 bases). CDR3 length equals 12 residues. The V and J ends lost 1 base and 10 bases respectively, with 10 bases between them.

This clonotype has at least ten counts. The chain couples TRBV5-5 to TRBJ2-5, with a tentative D call TRBD1 (5 bases). The V end lost 1 base, the J end lost 10 bases, and 14 bases lay between the germline ends. The germline V gene encodes CDR1 SGHKS and CDR2 YYEKEE (reference sequence). The CDR3 contains 13 residues. CDR3 sequence (DNA): TGTGCCAGCAGCTTGAACAGGAAGGGTTACCAGTACTTC. This sequence encodes CASSLNRKGYQYF. Using reference TRBV5-5 and TRBJ2-5 for the parts outside the CDR3, the full variable domain is DAGVTQSPTHLIKTRGQQVTLRCSPISGHKSVSWYQQVLGQGPQFIFQYYEKEERGRGNFPDRFSARQFPNYSSELNVNALLLGDSALYLCASSLNRKGYQYFGPGTRLLVL.

The CDR3 here is CASLRQGNNYGYTF. DNA for the CDR3: TGTGCCAGCCTCCGACAGGGGAATAACTATGGCTACACCTTC. The chain has TRBV18 and TRBJ1-2, with TRBD1 matching over 8 bases. Per the germline V gene, CDR1 is KGHSH and CDR2 is LQKENI. Trimming cost V 8 bases and J 1 base; bases outside gene matches: 6. The CDR3 covers 14 residues.